The 5 T cell receptor beta chains listed next were all sequenced from one sample in a study of shared clonotypes between healthy human individuals. TCRdb keeps only in-frame clones here, not all; method: immunoSEQ multiplex PCR. Here the sample spans some 2,500,000 clones, over 85% being singletons. The sequencing input was naive CD4+ T cells from PBMCs. Sample subset: CD45RA+ positively selected. These receptors originate from a man younger than 35 in good health. Some clones in this sample may be carry-over from other donors' samples.

The J gene is TRBJ1-5, the V gene TRBV5-8, with D unclear. The CDR3 has 13 amino acids. Trimming took off 4 bases at V and 6 bases at J, with 11 bases between the two ends. Germline CDR1 SGHTS, CDR2 YDEGEE. CDR3 coding DNA: TGTGCCAGCAGCCCCCCCCGGGTTCAGCCCCAGCATTTT. Protein product: CASSPPRVQPQHF.

This rearrangement joins TRBV5-5 to TRBJ1-2; D call uncertain. V was trimmed by 1 base and J by 0 bases, leaving 10 bases between them. CDR1 is SGHKS, CDR2 YYEKEE, per germline (reference sequence). The CDR3 has 15 residues. The CDR3: CASSLRQRANYGYTF. The CDR3 nucleotides are TGTGCCAGCAGCTTGAGGCAGAGAGCTAACTATGGCTACACCTTC.

The chain recombines TRBV5-8 with TRBJ2-7; the match to TRBD1 covers 7 bases. Germline loops: CDR1 SGHTS, CDR2 YDEGEE. V dropped 6 bases and J dropped 2; count of bases not matched to a gene: 8. The CDR3 loop spans 14 amino acids. The CDR3 is CASKKQGGTYEQYF. CDR3 DNA sequence: TGTGCCAGCAAGAAACAAGGGGGCACCTACGAGCAGTACTTC.

The chain uses TRBV19 and TRBJ2-2; the D is unclear. The length of the CDR3 is 14 residues. Germline loops: CDR1 LNHDA, CDR2 SQIVND (reference sequence). V lost 8 bases, J lost 2 bases, and 12 bases lay in between. The CDR3 coding sequence is TGTGCCAGTCGGGCGAAGGTTAACACCGGGGAGCTGTTTTTT. Amino acids: CASRAKVNTGELFF.

The chain has TRBV2 and TRBJ2-7; no definite D call. V gave up 7 bases and J gave up 3 bases, with 16 bases separating them. The CDR3 sequence is 14 residues long. Germline loops: CDR1 SNHLY, CDR2 FYNNEI. The CDR3 loop reads CASTKTYLNYEQYF. In DNA, the CDR3 is TGTGCCAGCACTAAGACTTATCTTAACTACGAGCAGTACTTC.